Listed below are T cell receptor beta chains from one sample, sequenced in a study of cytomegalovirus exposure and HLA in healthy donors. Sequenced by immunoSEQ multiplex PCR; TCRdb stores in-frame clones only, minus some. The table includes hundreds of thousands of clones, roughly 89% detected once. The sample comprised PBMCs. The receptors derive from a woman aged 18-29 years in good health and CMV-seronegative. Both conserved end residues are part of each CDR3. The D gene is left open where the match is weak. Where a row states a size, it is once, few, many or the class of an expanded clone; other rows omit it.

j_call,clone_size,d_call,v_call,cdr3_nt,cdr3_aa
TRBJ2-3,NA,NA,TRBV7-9,TGTGCCAGCATTGGGCGCACAGATACGCAGTATTTT,CASIGRTDTQYF
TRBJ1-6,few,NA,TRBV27,TGTGCCAGCAGTTCCGGACAAACTAATTCACCCCTCCACTTT,CASSSGQTNSPLHF
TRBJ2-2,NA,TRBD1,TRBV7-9,TGTGCCAGCAGCAGCAGGACAGGGCTGGACACCGGGGAGCTGTTTTTT,CASSSRTGLDTGELFF
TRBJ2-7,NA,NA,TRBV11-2,TGTGCCAGCAGCCTCCTGTTAACCTACGAGCAGTACTTC,CASSLLLTYEQYF
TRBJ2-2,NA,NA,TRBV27,TGTGCCAGCAGACTATACGGGGGGAACACCGGGGAGCTGTTTTTT,CASRLYGGNTGELFF
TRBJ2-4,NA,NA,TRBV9,TGTGCCAGCAGCGTAGCTAGTTTTGGCTCCGGGGACATTCAGTACTTC,CASSVASFGSGDIQYF
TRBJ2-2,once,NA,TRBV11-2,TGTGCCAGCAGCCCTATTTCACAAGAGACAGCCCGCACCGGGGAGCTGTTTTTT,CASSPISQETARTGELFF
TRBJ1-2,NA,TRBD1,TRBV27,TGTGCCAGCAGTTTATCTTATACGGGACGACAGGGGGCCGGTGGCTACACCTTC,CASSLSYTGRQGAGGYTF
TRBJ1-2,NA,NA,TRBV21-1,TGTGCCAGCACCCTTCGGACAGGGGGAAACTATGGCTACACCTTC,CASTLRTGGNYGYTF
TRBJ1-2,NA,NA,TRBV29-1,TGCAGCGTTGATGTGGGGGGGTATGGCTACACCTTC,CSVDVGGYGYTF
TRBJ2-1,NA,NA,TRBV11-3,TGTGCCAGCAGCTTATCGCCCCCCGGACTCTTTTACAATGAGCAGTTCTTC,CASSLSPPGLFYNEQFF
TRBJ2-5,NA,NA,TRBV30,TGTGCCTGGAGTGCCCTTTGGCGGGATGAAGAGACCCAGTACTTC,CAWSALWRDEETQYF
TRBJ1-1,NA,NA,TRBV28,TGTGCCAGCAGAGGGGTCACAGGGATTGGGAACACTGAAGCTTTCTTT,CASRGVTGIGNTEAFF
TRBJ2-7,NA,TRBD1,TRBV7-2,TGTGCCAGCAGCTTCCCGACAGGGGGCCAGTTCTACGAGCAGTACTTC,CASSFPTGGQFYEQYF
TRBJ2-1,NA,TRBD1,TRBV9,TGTGCCAGCAGCCCAGGGGGCTCGGGCTATGAGCAGTTCTTC,CASSPGGSGYEQFF
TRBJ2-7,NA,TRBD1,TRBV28,TGTGCCAGCAAGGGACAGGCCTACGAGCAGTACTTC,CASKGQAYEQYF
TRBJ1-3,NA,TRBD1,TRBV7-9,TGTGCCAGCAGCTCAACTTTCGCGGACAGGGGAATGTGGAACACCATATATTTT,CASSSTFADRGMWNTIYF
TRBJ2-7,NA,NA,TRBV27,TGTGCCAGCGGTGCGACTTACGAGCCCGAGCAGTACTTC,CASGATYEPEQYF
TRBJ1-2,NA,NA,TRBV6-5,TGTGCCAGCAGAACGGCCCGGGACACGGGTGGCTACACCTTC,CASRTARDTGGYTF
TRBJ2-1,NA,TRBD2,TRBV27,TGTGCCAGCAGTTTACCCCGGACTAGCGGGAGGGTAAGGGATGAGCAGTTCTTC,CASSLPRTSGRVRDEQFF
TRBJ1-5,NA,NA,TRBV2,TGTGCCAGCAGTGACAGGGGACCAAGCAATCAGCCCCAGCATTTT,CASSDRGPSNQPQHF
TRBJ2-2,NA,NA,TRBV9,TGTGCCAGCAGCGTCCCCCGGACAGTAACAGGGGAGCTGTTTTTT,CASSVPRTVTGELFF
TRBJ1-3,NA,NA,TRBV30,TGTGCCTGGATCTGGAGCGACTCTGGAAACACCATATATTTT,CAWIWSDSGNTIYF
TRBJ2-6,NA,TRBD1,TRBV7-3,TGTGCCAGCAGCTCGGACAGGGTTCGATCTGGGGCCAACGTCCTGACTTTC,CASSSDRVRSGANVLTF
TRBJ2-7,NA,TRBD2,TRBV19,TGTGCCACCCGTGGGTGGGCTAGCGGGAGTTACGAGCAGTACTTC,CATRGWASGSYEQYF
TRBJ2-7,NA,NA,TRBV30,TGTGCCTGGGTTGACCGGAGGCCCCAGCAGGCTCCCTCCTACGAGCAGTACTTC,CAWVDRRPQQAPSYEQYF
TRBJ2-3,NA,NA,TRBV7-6,TGTGCCAGCAGCATCTCAGGGGATACGCAGTATTTT,CASSISGDTQYF
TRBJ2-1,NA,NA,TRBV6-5,TGTGCCAGCAGTTCCCTTCGGACGGGAAATGAGCAGTTCTTC,CASSSLRTGNEQFF
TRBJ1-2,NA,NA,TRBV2,TGTGCCAGCGGTAAGGGGGGGACCGGGGGTGGCTACACCTTC,CASGKGGTGGGYTF
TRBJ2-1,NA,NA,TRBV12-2,TGTGCAAGTCGCTTAGCCCCACCTCAGCTTAGACAAAGTATGGGGCCGCCGAGCGATGAGCAGTTCTTC,CASRLAPPQLRQSMGPPSDEQFF
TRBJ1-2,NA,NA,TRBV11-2,TGTGCCAGCAGCTCACCCCGGGTAGGCGGCTACACCTTC,CASSSPRVGGYTF
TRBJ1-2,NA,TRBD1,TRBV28,TGTGCCAGCAGTTCTGGGGACAGTTTTGGCTACACCTTC,CASSSGDSFGYTF
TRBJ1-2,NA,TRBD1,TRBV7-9,TGTGCCAGCCAAGCGAGGACAGGCCTCTTCTATGGCTACACCTTC,CASQARTGLFYGYTF
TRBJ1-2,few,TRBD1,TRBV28,TGTGCCAGCAGGGGAGGGGACAGGATCTATGGCTACACCTTC,CASRGGDRIYGYTF
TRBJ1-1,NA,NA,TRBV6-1,TGTGCCAGCAGTGAATCCGGAGGGAACGCTGAAGCTTTCTTT,CASSESGGNAEAFF
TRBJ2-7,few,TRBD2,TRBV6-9,TGTGCCAGCAGTTATTCTCGGACTAGCCGATTATACGAGCAGTACTTC,CASSYSRTSRLYEQYF
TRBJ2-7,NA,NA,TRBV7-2,TGTGCCAGCAGCTTACCAGGGCTATACGAGCAGTACTTC,CASSLPGLYEQYF
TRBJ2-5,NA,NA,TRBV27,TGTGCCAGCACCCCCAGGCCCAAACAGGGAATTCTATCCGAGGAGACCCAGTACTTC,CASTPRPKQGILSEETQYF
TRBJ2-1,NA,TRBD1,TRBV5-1,TGCGCCAGCAGCTCCACGGACAGGATTTACAATGAGCAGTTCTTC,CASSSTDRIYNEQFF
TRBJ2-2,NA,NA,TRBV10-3,TGTGCCATCCTGACGGGAGAGGAAACCGGGGAGCTGTTTTTT,CAILTGEETGELFF
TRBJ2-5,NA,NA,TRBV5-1,TGCGCCAGCAGCTTGGTGCAAACCGGACAGCTCCCCGAGACCCAGTACTTC,CASSLVQTGQLPETQYF
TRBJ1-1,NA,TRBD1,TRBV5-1,TGCGCCAGCAGCTCGACCGACAGGGGCTGGGGGAACACTGAAGCTTTCTTT,CASSSTDRGWGNTEAFF
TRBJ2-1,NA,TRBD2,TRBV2,TGTGCCAGCAGTCCATGGGGGACTAGGGATGAGCAGTTCTTC,CASSPWGTRDEQFF
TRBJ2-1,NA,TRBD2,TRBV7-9,TGTGCCAGCAGCTTAGTGCGGGGGGGCTCCTACAATGAGCAGTTCTTC,CASSLVRGGSYNEQFF
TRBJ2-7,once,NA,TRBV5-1,TGCGCCAGCAGCCAATTAACAGGTTCACGCGAGCAGTACTTC,CASSQLTGSREQYF
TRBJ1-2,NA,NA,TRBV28,TGTGCCAGCAGCCTTCGGAGGAAATACGGCTACACCTTC,CASSLRRKYGYTF
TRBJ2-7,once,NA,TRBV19,TGTGCCAGTTCCTCAGGGGTGGCCTACGAGCAGTACTTC,CASSSGVAYEQYF
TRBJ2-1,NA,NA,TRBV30,TGTGCCTGGGGCGCGGTTAATGAGCAGTTCTTC,CAWGAVNEQFF
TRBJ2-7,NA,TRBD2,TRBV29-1,TGCAGCGTTGGTGGTCTAGCGGGAGAAGCCTACGAGCAGTACTTC,CSVGGLAGEAYEQYF
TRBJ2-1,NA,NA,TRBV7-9,TGTGCCAGCAGCCCCAGGGGCCAGAATGAGCAGTTCTTC,CASSPRGQNEQFF
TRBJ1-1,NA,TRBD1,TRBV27,TGTGCCAGCAGACCTATAACAGGGGGCCTTAACGCCGCTGAAGCTTTCTTT,CASRPITGGLNAAEAFF
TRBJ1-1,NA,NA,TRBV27,TGTGCCAGCAGTTTCGCAGGCCCGGGAACTGAAGCTTTCTTT,CASSFAGPGTEAFF
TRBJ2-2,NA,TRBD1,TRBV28,TGTGCCAGCAGTTTAAGGACAGGGTACCCCGGGGAGCTGTTTTTT,CASSLRTGYPGELFF